This T cell receptor (beta chain) was captured in a study of technical replicates of blood from a handful of donors. Germline V gives CDR1 MNHEY, CDR2 SMNVEV (reference sequence). The CDR3 length is 15 residues. Trimming cost V 5 bases and J 2 bases, with 15 bases left between them. This table comes from immunoSEQ multiplex PCR, and its TCRdb copy is limited to in-frame clones, with some not included. Among 55,000 to 75,000 clones listed, approximately 94% were seen once. This chain links TRBV27 with TRBJ2-5, with TRBD2 as a possible D gene (6 bases). The sample taken for sequencing was PBMCs. The TCR sequence derives from a human donor in good health. Some clones in this sample may be carry-over from other donors' samples. The DNA for the CDR3 is TGTGCCAGCAGTGCGTACACCGGGACTCAAGAGACCCAGTACTTC. This gives the protein CASSAYTGTQETQYF.